This T cell receptor (beta chain) was identified during a study of CD8+ T cells in alopecia areata (dated by TCRdb to the late 2010s). In the study overall: To study T cell clonal expansion in alopecia areata, the researchers applied high-throughput TCRbeta sequencing to both the C3H/HeJ mouse model and human patients. Clonality in the scalp was compared among normal scalp (n=4), patchy alopecia areata scalp (n=8), and alopecia totalis/universalis scalp (n=8). RNA was obtained with the PAXgene miRNA kit for fixed scalp, the miRNeasy kit for PBMCs, and the RNeasy kit for mouse skin. In humans, TCRbeta sequencing was performed on scalp tissue and on sorted CD4+ and CD8+ peripheral blood T cells from healthy controls and from patients with patchy or totalis/universalis alopecia areata. TCRbeta CDR3 regions were amplified by immunoSEQ multiplex PCR using 35 Vbeta forward and 13 Jbeta reverse primers. Points the paper makes about the study in general: Shared TCR sequences between patients were less evident than in mice, which may be partly attributable to HLA diversity in the patient population. Resident alphabeta T cells in normal human skin are also sequenced, complicating scalp TCR repertoire analysis, unlike mouse skin dominated by gammadelta T cells. Lesional scalp, especially in alopecia totalis/universalis, showed higher clonality and more expanded CD8+ clones than normal scalp, suggesting antigenic drive.

According to the germline V gene (reference sequence), CDR1 reads LNHNV and CDR2 reads YYDKDF. There are 13 amino acids in the CDR3, from cysteine to phenylalanine inclusive. Just the 39-base CDR3 DNA is kept, in frame starting at base 1. V is shortened by 4 bases, J by 6 bases, and the region joining them spans 10 bases. On this clone itself: The antigen it recognizes is unknown. There are no base qualities to consult, and no much larger clone falls within one base.

PBMCs were isolated by density centrifugation and stained for CD3, CD4 and CD8, after which CD4+ and CD8+ T cells were sorted on a FACSAria. Scalp biopsies and blood samples were obtained from unaffected controls. The library was produced with the immunoSEQ multiplex PCR assay. To provide template for TCR sequencing, every sample had RNA extracted and reverse transcribed into cDNA. SuperScript III was used to make first-strand cDNA, primed with a 2:1 mix of oligo-dT and random hexamers. Amplification bias was assessed with a synthetic immune receptor repertoire, and residual bias was removed computationally. In the authors' own workflow: After raw reads were preprocessed to remove errors, the CDR3 was defined following IMGT conventions as running from the conserved cysteine to phenylalanine. Clonality was computed as 1 minus the Shannon entropy, with the entropy normalized by log2 of the number of productive unique TCRs. CD4 or CD8 identity of scalp clones was inferred by cross-referencing scalp TCRbeta sequences with sorted blood CD4 and CD8 repertoires. Entries here come from immuneACCESS through TCRdb and include only in-frame sequences with V and J called. Some clones fail to appear in such tables; in the studies checked, an unresolved V gene covers under half of the shortfall, and the cause of the remainder is unknown. V and J calls and clone size are given by that table; D and trimming were obtained from the DNA. The sample includes about 200,000 clones, with 45% to 70% observed a single time. The ten largest make up nearly 5% of the sample.

The chain was built from TRBV15 and TRBJ2-1, with no confident D gene call. The clonotype was recovered from a human donor in good health. The source material was CD8+ T cells sorted from blood. The nucleotide sequence is TGTGCCACCAGCATTTTCGGGTTCAATGAGCAGTTCTTC. Its protein reads: CATSIFGFNEQFF.